This T cell receptor (beta chain) came from a study of PD-1 blockade in classical Hodgkin lymphoma. This CDR3 has 14 amino acids. Per germline, CDR1 SGHVS and CDR2 FQNEAQ. V gave up 5 bases and J gave up 1 base, with 12 bases separating them. Exposure to brentuximab vedotin varied, and each patient had relapsed following autologous stem cell transplantation. Thawed PBMCs underwent magnetic negative selection to yield purified CD4+ T cells. Measured with immunoSEQ multiplex PCR; TCRdb has only the in-frame clones, and not every one. The sample lists 25,000 to 35,000 clones, about 85% occurring once. A note on this clone: Its antigen is currently unknown.

Study results and caveats: Whoever responded completely had baseline diversity much like that seen in newly diagnosed patients.

Specimen: CD4+ T cells from blood, collected at baseline. The chain links TRBV7-8 to TRBJ2-7; no definite D call. This receptor was taken from a human donor with classical Hodgkin lymphoma. CDR3 amino acids: CASSPREGSYEQYF. CDR3 bases: TGTGCCAGCAGCCCTAGAGAAGGGTCCTACGAGCAGTACTTC.